The next 27 T cell receptor beta chains were all read from a single sample in a study of PD-1 blockade in classical Hodgkin lymphoma (dated by TCRdb to 2018 to 2020). This specimen's time point label, per the study, means: cycle 4 day 1 (C4D1), after more than five weeks of nivolumab. Every trial patient had relapsed following autologous stem cell transplantation, and prior brentuximab vedotin exposure was what differed among cohorts A, B and C. The library was produced with the immunoSEQ multiplex PCR assay. Drawn from immuneACCESS, this table holds only the in-frame rearrangements with V and J called that TCRdb kept. Clones are partly lost; checked studies trace under half to an unresolved V gene and leave the rest unexplained. Within this sample are approximately 49,000 clones, with 80% of them counted one time only. The ten most abundant clones make up around 19% of the sample. Sequencing used peripheral blood mononuclear cells (PBMCs), obtained before the fourth cycle of nivolumab. These TCRs come from a human donor with classical Hodgkin lymphoma.

For the CDR3, the DNA is TGTGCCAGCAGCCTGGACACTAACACTGAAGCTTTCTTT. This gives the protein CASSLDTNTEAFF. V and J are TRBV9 and TRBJ1-1, with a possible D match to TRBD1 (5 bases). The CDR3 contains 13 residues. Germline V CDR1 and CDR2: SGDLS, YYNGEE. V was shortened by 4 bases and J by 2 bases, with 9 bases between the two germline ends.

This chain connects TRBV11-2 to TRBJ2-1, with 7 bases that match TRBD2. The germline gives CDR1 SGHAT, CDR2 FQNNGV. J gave up 7 bases and V 4 bases, and 7 bases lay outside the gene matches. The length of the CDR3 is 14 residues. The CDR3 protein is CASSSPGLPNEQFF. In nucleotides, the CDR3 is TGTGCCAGCAGCTCACCGGGACTACCAAATGAGCAGTTCTTC.

V usage is TRBV7-9 and J usage is TRBJ1-2; D is possibly TRBD1 (6 bases). Germline V gene lookup returns CDR1 SEHNR and CDR2 FQNEAQ (reference sequence). This CDR3 is 17 amino acids long. Trimming removed 1 base at V and 4 bases at J, with 19 bases between. The DNA of the CDR3 is TGTGCCAGCAGCTTAGGGGATGGAGGGGGGGCACCCTATGGCTACACCTTC. Encoded protein: CASSLGDGGGAPYGYTF.

V and J are TRBV19 and TRBJ2-5, with 8 bases that match TRBD1. From germline, CDR1 is LNHDA and CDR2 SQIVND (reference sequence). V dropped 6 bases and J dropped 4; count of bases not matched to a gene: 10. This CDR3 is built from 15 residues. The CDR3 DNA sequence: TGTGCCAGTAGCAATTACCAGGGGGCTGGAGAGACCCAGTACTTC. Its translation: CASSNYQGAGETQYF.

V and J are TRBV2 and TRBJ2-7, with a tentative D call TRBD2 (5 bases). This CDR3 region has 14 residues. CDR1 SNHLY and CDR2 FYNNEI come from the germline V gene. V lost 6 bases, J lost 0 bases, and 12 bases lay in between. The CDR3 DNA reads TGTGCCAGCAGGGGCGGGTCCGACTCCTACGAGCAGTACTTC. Translation: CASRGGSDSYEQYF.

The chain links TRBV4-1 to TRBJ2-5; D not certain. The assigned J gene may be wrong: the sequence end matches TRBJ2-7 better. Germline values: CDR1 MGHRA, CDR2 YSYEKL. The CDR3 runs 16 residues. The CDR3: CASSQDQWTGAYEQYF. CDR3 nucleotide sequence: TGCGCCAGCAGCCAAGATCAATGGACGGGCGCCTACGAGCAGTACTTC.

This chain connects TRBV28 to TRBJ2-7; D is perhaps TRBD1 (5 bases). Germline V gene sequence: CDR1 MDHEN, CDR2 SYDVKM. The ends were cut back, 6 bases at V and 2 bases at J, with 11 bases in the middle. CDR3 length: 13 amino acids. The CDR3 nucleotides read TGTGCCAGCAGCTTGACAGAGACCTACGAGCAGTACTTC. This gives the protein CASSLTETYEQYF.

A word on this clone: Other DNA variants within this sample encode the same CDR3. The chain combines TRBV7-2 with TRBJ1-6; TRBD1 matches 8 bases. The V segment lost 5 bases and the J segment 8 bases; nucleotides outside the gene matches: 14. Germline-derived CDR1 and CDR2 are SGHTA and FQGNSA. The CDR3 has 17 amino acids. CDR3 sequence reads: CASSPAGLETGDSPLHF. CDR3 in DNA: TGTGCCAGCAGCCCTGCGGGTCTGGAGACAGGGGATTCACCCCTCCACTTT.

The chain combines TRBV7-3 with TRBJ2-2, with 7 bases that match TRBD2. The trim removed 1 base at V and 6 bases at J, leaving 5 bases unmatched. The CDR3 contains 15 residues. Germline CDR1 is SGHTA and CDR2 is FQGTGA. The CDR3 spells CASSLSGSLAGELFF. CDR3 in DNA: TGTGCCAGCAGCTTAAGCGGGAGTTTGGCCGGGGAGCTGTTTTTT.

CDR3 DNA sequence: TGTGCCAGCAGCTTAGTGGCCAGGGTCGGCACTGAAGCTTTCTTT. As protein: CASSLVARVGTEAFF. V gene TRBV7-2 combines with J gene TRBJ1-1, with D maybe TRBD1 (5 bases). The CDR3 is 15 amino acids. Germline CDR1 and CDR2: SGHTA and FQGNSA. Trimming left V 1 base short and J 4 bases short, with 13 bases between.

V and J are TRBV9 and TRBJ2-5; 9 nucleotides line up with TRBD2. Germline CDR1 reads SGDLS; CDR2 reads YYNGEE. The CDR3 consists of 16 residues. V trimming: 0 bases; J trimming: 0 bases; junction bases outside the gene matches: 3. CDR3 protein: CASSVDPSGNQETQYF. The CDR3, as DNA: TGTGCCAGCAGCGTAGACCCTAGCGGGAACCAAGAGACCCAGTACTTC.

Only one count was recorded for this clone. The chain uses TRBV14 and TRBJ1-2; TRBD1 might be the D (5 bases). The germline gives CDR1 SGHDN, CDR2 FVKESK. The CDR3 has 13 amino acids. The ends were cut back, 3 bases at V and 6 bases at J, with 11 bases in the middle. CDR3 nucleotides: TGTGCCAGCAGCCAGGCCCGAGGGGATGGCTACACCTTC. Translating it yields CASSQARGDGYTF.

The CDR3 here is CAISESDFSSSYEQYF. The CDR3 DNA reads as TGTGCCATCAGTGAGTCGGACTTTTCAAGCTCCTACGAGCAGTACTTC. This sequence joins TRBV10-3 and TRBJ2-7; tentative D call: TRBD2 (5 bases). CDR1 and CDR2 (germline): ENHRY, SYGVKD. This CDR3 is built from 16 residues. Trimming removed 0 bases from V and 0 bases from J, with 12 bases in between.

The J gene is TRBJ1-1, the V gene TRBV6-5; D unclear. The CDR3 is made up of 12 amino acids. V gave up 6 bases and J gave up 4 bases, with 9 bases separating them. Germline V gene sequence: CDR1 MNHEY, CDR2 SVGAGI. The CDR3: CASRGLGTEAFF. CDR3 DNA sequence: TGTGCCAGCAGGGGGTTGGGCACTGAAGCTTTCTTT.

This chain joins TRBV7-9 and TRBJ1-4; 10 nucleotides agree with TRBD1. Germline assignment: CDR1 SEHNR and CDR2 FQNEAQ (reference sequence). The CDR3 is 17 amino acids. V lost 5 bases to trimming and J lost 0 bases; unmatched junction nucleotides: 6. In DNA, the CDR3 is TGTGCCAGCAGCCCCAGACAGGGGGCCGCAACTAATGAAAAACTGTTTTTT. Its protein product is CASSPRQGAATNEKLFF. The entire variable domain, with the rest obtained from reference TRBV7-9 and TRBJ1-4, is as follows: DTGVSQNPRHKITKRGQNVTFRCDPISEHNRLYWYRQTLGQGPEFLTYFQNEAQLEKSRLLSDRFSAERPKGSFSTLEIQRTEQGDSAMYLCASSPRQGAATNEKLFFGSGTQLSVL.

V and J are TRBV7-2 and TRBJ1-2, with D unclear. The CDR3 is 14 residues long. Deletions cut 3 bases from V and 4 bases from J, with 12 bases between. Germline CDR1 reads SGHTA; CDR2 reads FQGNSA. Here the CDR3 reads CASSFGSSGYGYTF. CDR3 DNA: TGTGCCAGCAGCTTCGGGTCGTCGGGCTATGGCTACACCTTC. The variable domain in full, completed from reference TRBV7-2 and TRBJ1-2, reads GAGVSQSPSNKVTEKGKDVELRCDPISGHTALYWYRQSLGQGLEFLIYFQGNSAPDKSGLPSDRFSAERTGGSVSTLTIQRTQQEDSAVYLCASSFGSSGYGYTFGSGTRLTVV.

The J gene is TRBJ2-3, the V gene TRBV4-2, with TRBD1 matching 9 bases. The CDR3 is 18 amino acids. Germline assignment: CDR1 LGHNA and CDR2 YNFKEQ. Trimming took 0 bases from V and 9 from J; bases not matched to a gene: 16. In DNA, the CDR3 is TGTGCCAGCAGCCAAGATGTCGTAGGACAGGGGTCCCGGGGAACGCAGTATTTT. Translation gives CASSQDVVGQGSRGTQYF.

The chain is built from TRBV19 and TRBJ2-3; D is possibly TRBD2 (6 bases). The CDR3 runs to 18 residues. V dropped 4 bases and J dropped 5 bases, with 25 bases sitting between them. Germline CDR1 and CDR2: LNHDA and SQIVND (reference sequence). CDR3 region: CASSTQYSNEGAGDTQYF. The CDR3 region has the DNA TGTGCCAGTAGTACCCAGTATAGTAACGAGGGAGCGGGAGATACGCAGTATTTT.

This chain links TRBV11-2 with TRBJ1-1; possible D gene TRBD1, 5 bases. This CDR3 is 14 amino acids long. Trimming stripped 5 bases from V and 1 base from J, with 11 bases between. Looked up from germline, CDR1 is SGHAT and CDR2 is FQNNGV. Written as DNA, the CDR3 is TGTGCCAGCAGCCGGGGGTGGGGGAACACTGAAGCTTTCTTT. This sequence encodes CASSRGWGNTEAFF. The full variable domain, with the rest looked up from reference TRBV11-2 and TRBJ1-1, is EAGVAQSPRYKIIEKRQSVAFWCNPISGHATLYWYQQILGQGPKLLIQFQNNGVVDDSQLPKDRFSAERLKGVDSTLKIQPAKLEDSAVYLCASSRGWGNTEAFFGQGTRLTVV.

The V and J genes are TRBV27 and TRBJ2-3, with D unclear. With 3 bases removed from V and 0 bases from J, the gap between germline ends came to 10 bases. The germline CDR1 and CDR2 sequences are MNHEY and SMNVEV (reference sequence). The CDR3 spans 15 residues. CDR3 DNA: TGTGCCAGCAGTTTGCTAGGACCGAGCACAGATACGCAGTATTTT. Protein product: CASSLLGPSTDTQYF.

The V call is TRBV27, the J call TRBJ1-6; TRBD1 might be the D (5 bases). The length of the CDR3 is 16 residues. Germline V gene sequence: CDR1 MNHEY, CDR2 SMNVEV (reference sequence). V shed 5 bases and J shed 8 bases, with 19 bases lying between them. In DNA, the CDR3 is TGTGCCAGCAGTCGCGATCAGGGCCTCATTGATTCACCCCTCCACTTT. Translating gives CASSRDQGLIDSPLHF.

The chain uses TRBV7-2 and TRBJ2-2; no firm D call. This CDR3 comprises 16 residues. Germline CDR1 SGHTA, CDR2 FQGNSA. Trimming stripped 5 bases from V and 7 bases from J, with 20 bases between. In DNA, the CDR3 is TGTGCCAGCAGCCCAAAGACTTCTCAGTGGGGCGGGGAGCTGTTTTTT. This gives the protein CASSPKTSQWGGELFF. Full variable domain (outside the CDR3, taken from reference TRBV7-2 and TRBJ2-2): GAGVSQSPSNKVTEKGKDVELRCDPISGHTALYWYRQSLGQGLEFLIYFQGNSAPDKSGLPSDRFSAERTGGSVSTLTIQRTQQEDSAVYLCASSPKTSQWGGELFFGEGSRLTVL.

The J gene is TRBJ1-1, the V gene TRBV11-1; D possibly corresponds to TRBD1 (6 bases). Germline CDR1 and CDR2: SGHAT and FQDESV (reference sequence). The CDR3 is made up of 16 amino acids. Trimming took off 6 bases at V and 5 bases at J, with 22 bases between the two ends. The CDR3 loop is CASSRLDSSVETEAFF. DNA for the CDR3: TGTGCCAGCAGTCGTCTGGACAGTTCTGTAGAAACTGAAGCTTTCTTT.

The chain carries TRBV5-1 and TRBJ2-7; 15 positions agree with TRBD2. With V trimmed by 4 bases and J by 4 bases, 3 bases remained unmatched. Per germline, CDR1 SGHRS and CDR2 YFSETQ. CDR3 length equals 15 residues. CDR3 coding DNA: TGCGCCAGCAGCGGCGGGACTAGCGGGAGGTACGAGCAGTACTTC. It codes for CASSGGTSGRYEQYF. Combining the CDR3 with reference TRBV5-1 and TRBJ2-7 gives the whole variable domain KAGVTQTPRYLIKTRGQQVTLSCSPISGHRSVSWYQQTPGQGLQFLFEYFSETQRNKGNFPGRFSGRQFSNSRSEMNVSTLELGDSALYLCASSGGTSGRYEQYFGPGTRLTVT.

The chain links TRBV5-1 to TRBJ2-2; possibly TRBD2 for D (5 bases). Germline CDR1 SGHRS, CDR2 YFSETQ. This CDR3 has 16 amino acids. Trimming removed 7 bases from V and 1 base from J, with 17 bases in between. As DNA, the CDR3 is TGCGCCAGCTCTCGACCCGAACGGGAGAACACCGGGGAGCTGTTTTTT. Protein sequence: CASSRPERENTGELFF.

The chain has TRBV19 and TRBJ2-3, with 7 bases lining up with TRBD2. The ends lost 10 bases at V and 3 bases at J; junction bases unmatched: 13. Germline values: CDR1 LNHDA, CDR2 SQIVND (reference sequence). CDR3 length: 15 residues. In DNA, the CDR3 is TGTGCCACCAGACCAGGACTAGGGATGACAGATACGCAGTATTTT. Translating gives CATRPGLGMTDTQYF.

This clone was observed many times. J is TRBJ2-5 and V is TRBV7-2; possibly TRBD1 for D (5 bases). CDR1 is SGHTA and CDR2 is FQGNSA in the germline V gene. This CDR3 is built from 15 residues. Trimming took off 7 bases at V and 2 bases at J, with 17 bases between the two ends. The CDR3, as DNA: TGTGCCAGCATTCCCCGGTCGCAGGGTCAAGAGACCCAGTACTTC. Translation: CASIPRSQGQETQYF.